This T cell receptor beta chain derives from a study of identical twins. This clonotype came up a few times. Its antigen remains unknown. One entry per CDR3 protein, called by TCRdb with MiXCR from the 5' RACE reads. Found here are hundreds of thousands of distinct CDR3 sequences, 15% to 20% of them singletons; the top ten hold under 15%. Trimming took off 4 bases at V and 7 bases at J, with 14 bases between the two ends. This CDR3 spans 14 amino acids. Germline CDR1 reads SGHTA; CDR2 reads FQGTGA. Findings and caveats of the study: Abundant cord blood beta clonotypes carried fewer insertions; memory repertoires showed none.

In addition, the sample was reused for a study of T cells expressing NK-cell markers.

The chain couples TRBV7-3 to TRBJ2-1, with D possibly called TRBD1 or TRBD2 (6 bases each). The sequenced material came from PBMCs. The receptor was isolated from a woman aged 18 to 35 in good health. The CDR3 sequence: CASSSRTGRNEQFF. For the CDR3, the DNA is TGTGCCAGCAGCTCCCGCACAGGGAGGAATGAGCAGTTCTTC. The whole variable domain, filled in from reference TRBV7-3 and TRBJ2-1, reads GAGVSQTPSNKVTEKGKYVELRCDPISGHTALYWYRQSLGQGPEFLIYFQGTGAADDSGLPNDRFFAVRPEGSVSTLKIQRTERGDSAVYLCASSSRTGRNEQFFGPGTRLTVL.